Shown below are 11 T cell receptor beta chains from a single sample sequenced in a study of T-cell reconstitution after alpha-beta-depleted transplantation in children. The library targeted TCRbeta and was prepared with unique molecular identifiers. TCRdb used MiXCR to reprocess the PCR reads, holding one entry per CDR3 protein. The sample lists around 450,000 distinct CDR3 sequences; around 46% were seen once. The sequences come from PBMCs, collected before TCRalphabeta/CD19-depleted stem cell transplant. The receptors were gathered from a girl aged 2-15 years with aplastic anemia, due to receive a stem cell transplant.

This clonotype was seen at least ten times. V and J are TRBV20-1 and TRBJ2-1; 12 bases align to TRBD2. The CDR3 runs 17 residues. The junction had 11 bases not matched to a gene; V was cut back by 0 bases and J by 8 bases. CDR1 is DFQATT and CDR2 is SNEGSKA in the germline V gene (reference sequence). This CDR3 is CSARDQTSGRTSHEQFF. CDR3 sequence (DNA): TGCAGTGCTAGAGATCAAACTAGCGGGAGGACGTCTCATGAGCAGTTCTTC.

Many counts were recorded for this clonotype. The V and J genes are TRBV3-1 and TRBJ1-4; 8 nucleotides match TRBD1. CDR3 length: 15 amino acids. The J segment lost 4 bases and the V segment lost 4 bases, leaving 5 bases of the junction unmatched. CDR1 is LGHDT and CDR2 is YNNKEL in the germline V gene (reference sequence). This chain's CDR3 is CASSRRTGNNEKLFF. CDR3 nucleotide sequence: TGTGCCAGCAGCCGTCGGACAGGGAATAATGAAAAACTGTTTTTT.

This clonotype has only a few counts. The chain uses TRBV20-1 and TRBJ2-5; TRBD2 matches at 12 bases. The CDR3 contains 14 residues. Trimming at V came to 6 bases and at J to 5 bases, leaving 7 bases not matched to a gene. Per germline, CDR1 DFQATT and CDR2 SNEGSKA (reference sequence). CDR3 region: CSALAGGPWETQYF. Written as DNA, the CDR3 is TGCAGTGCGCTAGCGGGAGGGCCCTGGGAGACCCAGTACTTC.

This clonotype appeared a few times. The rearrangement joins TRBV20-1 to TRBJ1-5, with 9 bases lining up with TRBD1. The CDR3 consists of 15 residues. CDR1 is DFQATT and CDR2 is SNEGSKA in the germline V gene (reference sequence). With 1 base clipped from V and 6 bases from J, the junction kept 7 bases outside the gene matches. CDR3 bases: TGCAGTGCTAGAGTCGGGACAGGGCGAATTCAGCCCCAGCATTTT. Its translation is CSARVGTGRIQPQHF.

The chain links TRBV27 to TRBJ2-2, with D uncertain. Germline V gives CDR1 MNHEY, CDR2 SMNVEV (reference sequence). Trimming cost V 5 bases and J 1 base, with 11 bases left between them. This CDR3 comprises 15 residues. CDR3 residues: CASSRVFLNTGELFF. As DNA, the CDR3 is TGTGCCAGCAGTCGTGTATTTTTGAACACCGGGGAGCTGTTTTTT.

V gene TRBV3-1 combines with J gene TRBJ2-2; weak D call: TRBD1 (5 bases). Looked up from germline, CDR1 is LGHDT and CDR2 is YNNKEL (reference sequence). Trimming removed 5 bases from V and 5 bases from J, with 12 bases in between. The CDR3 totals 14 residues. CDR3 sequence: CASSTPRATGELFF. Here the CDR3 DNA reads TGTGCCAGCAGCACCCCCAGGGCAACCGGGGAGCTGTTTTTT.

This clonotype was detected a few times. V gene TRBV15 combines with J gene TRBJ2-4; D is ambiguous. CDR1 and CDR2 (germline): LNHNV, YYDKDF (reference sequence). The CDR3 is 16 amino acids. Trimming pared 1 base from V and 5 bases from J, leaving 15 bases between. CDR3 in amino acids: CATSRGTGPKENIQYF. The CDR3 region has the DNA TGTGCCACCAGCAGAGGTACCGGGCCCAAGGAAAACATTCAGTACTTC.

This rearrangement joins TRBV20-1 to TRBJ2-1, with D possibly matching TRBD2 (5 bases). V was clipped by 8 bases and J by 4 bases, with 15 bases between them. Germline assignment: CDR1 DFQATT and CDR2 SNEGSKA (reference sequence). CDR3 size: 13 residues. This CDR3 reads CSYRERSYNEQFF. CDR3 nucleotide sequence: TGCAGTTATCGGGAACGATCTTACAATGAGCAGTTCTTC.

This clonotype was observed many times. V gene TRBV5-5 combines with J gene TRBJ1-2; D is perhaps TRBD1 (5 bases). The CDR3 loop spans 15 amino acids. V lost 0 bases, J lost 3 bases, and 12 bases lay in between. In germline, CDR1 is SGHKS, CDR2 YYEKEE (reference sequence). CDR3 sequence: CASSLGPGTDYGYTF. For the CDR3, the DNA is TGTGCCAGCAGCTTGGGTCCAGGGACGGACTATGGCTACACCTTC.

The gene calls are TRBV20-1 and TRBJ2-3; 7 bases align to TRBD1. Germline V lookup: CDR1 DFQATT, CDR2 SNEGSKA (reference sequence). V was clipped by 6 bases and J by 4 bases; unmatched bases: 10. The CDR3 covers 14 residues. The CDR3 spells CSAARDRAADTQYF. The CDR3 DNA reads TGCAGTGCAGCACGCGACAGGGCCGCAGATACGCAGTATTTT.

This rearrangement joins TRBV25-1 to TRBJ2-5; D ambiguous. Trimming removed 3 bases from V and 0 bases from J, with 8 bases in between. Germline lookup yields CDR1 MGHDK and CDR2 SYGVNS. The CDR3 spans 14 residues. Written as DNA, the CDR3 is TGTGCCAGCAGTGAGCACCGAAACCAAGAGACCCAGTACTTC. It translates to CASSEHRNQETQYF. Supplemented by reference TRBV25-1 and TRBJ2-5, the full variable domain reads EADIYQTPRYLVIGTGKKITLECSQTMGHDKMYWYQQDPGMELHLIHYSYGVNSTEKGDLSSESTVSRIRTEHFPLTLESARPSHTSQYLCASSEHRNQETQYFGPGTRLLVL.